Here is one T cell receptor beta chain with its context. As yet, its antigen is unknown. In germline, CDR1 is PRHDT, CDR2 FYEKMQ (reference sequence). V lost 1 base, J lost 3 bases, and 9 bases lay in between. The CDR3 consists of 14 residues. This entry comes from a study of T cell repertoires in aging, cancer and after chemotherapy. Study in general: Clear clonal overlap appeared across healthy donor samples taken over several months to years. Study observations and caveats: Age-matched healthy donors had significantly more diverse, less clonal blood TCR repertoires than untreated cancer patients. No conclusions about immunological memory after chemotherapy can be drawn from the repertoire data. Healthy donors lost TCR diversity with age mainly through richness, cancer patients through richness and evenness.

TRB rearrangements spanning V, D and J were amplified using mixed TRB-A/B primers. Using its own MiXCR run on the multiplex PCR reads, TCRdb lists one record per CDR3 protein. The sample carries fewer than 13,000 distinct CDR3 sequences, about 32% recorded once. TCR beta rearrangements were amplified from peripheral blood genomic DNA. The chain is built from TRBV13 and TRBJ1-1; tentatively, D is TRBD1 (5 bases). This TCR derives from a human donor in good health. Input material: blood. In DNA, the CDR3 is TGTGCCAGCAGCTTAGCTGGGGGATACACTGAAGCTTTCTTT. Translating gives CASSLAGGYTEAFF.